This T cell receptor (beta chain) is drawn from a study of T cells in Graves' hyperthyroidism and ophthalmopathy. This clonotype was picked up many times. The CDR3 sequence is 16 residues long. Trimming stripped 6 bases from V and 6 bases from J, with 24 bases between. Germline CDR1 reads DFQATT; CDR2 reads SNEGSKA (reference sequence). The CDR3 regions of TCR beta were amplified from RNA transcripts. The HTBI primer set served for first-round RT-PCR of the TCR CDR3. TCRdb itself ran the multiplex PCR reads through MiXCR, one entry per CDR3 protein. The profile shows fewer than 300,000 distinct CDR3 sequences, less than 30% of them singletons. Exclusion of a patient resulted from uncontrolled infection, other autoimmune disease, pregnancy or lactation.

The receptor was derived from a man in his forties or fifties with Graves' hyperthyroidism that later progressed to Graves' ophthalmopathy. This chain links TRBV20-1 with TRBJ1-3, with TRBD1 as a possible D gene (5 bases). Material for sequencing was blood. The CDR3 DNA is TGCAGTGCGACCCCGAAAATCCGGGACCGACTAAACACCATATATTTT. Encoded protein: CSATPKIRDRLNTIYF.